These 25 T cell receptor beta chains originate from one sample sequenced in a study of T cells in Graves' hyperthyroidism and ophthalmopathy. Amplification of TCR beta CDR3 regions was performed using RNA transcripts as template. Researchers ran a first-round RT-PCR on the TCR CDR3 using the HTBI primer set. Using its own MiXCR run on the multiplex PCR reads, TCRdb lists one record per CDR3 protein. The table shows roughly 380,000 distinct CDR3 sequences, with approximately 15% occurring only once. Specimen: blood. The receptors were gathered from a woman between 55 and 75 years old with Graves' hyperthyroidism.

Many counts were recorded for this clonotype. This chain uses TRBV24-1 with TRBJ2-1; 13 nucleotides line up with TRBD2. V lost 3 bases to trimming and J lost 8 bases; unmatched junction nucleotides: 6. The CDR3 covers 16 residues. Germline values: CDR1 KGHDR, CDR2 SFDVKD. The CDR3 bases are TGTGCCACCAGTGATCGAGGGACTAGCGGGATATATGAGCAGTTCTTC. It is translated as CATSDRGTSGIYEQFF.

This chain links TRBV20-1 with TRBJ2-7; 11 bases map to TRBD2. The germline V gene encodes CDR1 DFQATT and CDR2 SNEGSKA (reference sequence). The CDR3 sequence is 15 residues long. V lost 5 bases, J lost 5 bases, and 11 bases stayed unmatched. The CDR3: CSAPRTSGPSHEQYF. The CDR3 DNA is TGCAGTGCTCCAAGGACTAGCGGGCCTTCCCACGAGCAGTACTTC.

This clonotype was counted many times. The rearrangement uses TRBV4-1 and TRBJ2-5, with TRBD1 matching over 9 bases. Per the germline V gene, CDR1 is MGHRA and CDR2 is YSYEKL. J was trimmed by 13 bases and V by 3 bases; bases with no gene match: 3. The CDR3 is 11 residues long. The CDR3 nucleotides are TGCGCCAGCAGCCACGACAGGGGGTGGTACTTC. This sequence encodes CASSHDRGWYF.

This clonotype has at least ten counts. CDR3 loop: CASRRGRPYNSPLHF. The CDR3 nucleotides are TGTGCCAGCAGAAGGGGACGGCCCTATAATTCACCCCTCCACTTT. J is TRBJ1-6 and V is TRBV12-3 or TRBV12-4; maybe TRBD1 (5 bases). There are 15 residues in the CDR3. The ends were cut back, 6 bases at V and 2 bases at J, with 11 bases in the middle.

At least ten counts were recorded for this clonotype. The DNA of the CDR3 is TGTGCCAGCAGTTACTCGAGCAGGGTTTCGGACGAGCAGTACTTC. Its translation is CASSYSSRVSDEQYF. V is TRBV6-5 and J is TRBJ2-7; tentative D call: TRBD1 (5 bases). Germline assignment: CDR1 MNHEY and CDR2 SVGAGI. The CDR3 runs 15 residues. V was trimmed by 0 bases and J by 5 bases, leaving 14 bases between them.

The table lists this clonotype with a few counts. The chain carries TRBV27 and TRBJ2-3, with D unclear. Trimming pared 7 bases from V and 3 bases from J, leaving 20 bases between. In germline, CDR1 is MNHEY, CDR2 SMNVEV (reference sequence). The CDR3 consists of 16 residues. CDR3 in amino acids: CASTPIGGEETDTQYF. The CDR3 nucleotides are TGTGCCAGCACCCCCATTGGTGGAGAGGAGACAGATACGCAGTATTTT.

The chain couples TRBV28 to TRBJ2-7, with 10 positions matching TRBD1. The germline V gene encodes CDR1 MDHEN and CDR2 SYDVKM. CDR3 size: 15 residues. V shed 3 bases and J 2 bases; nucleotides not matched to a gene: 4. DNA for the CDR3: TGTGCCAGCAGTTTCGGGACAGGGGTGACCTACGAGCAGTACTTC. As protein: CASSFGTGVTYEQYF. Filled out from reference TRBV28 and TRBJ2-7, the complete variable domain reads DVKVTQSSRYLVKRTGEKVFLECVQDMDHENMFWYRQDPGLGLRLIYFSYDVKMKEKGDIPEGYSVSREKKERFSLILESASTNQTSMYLCASSFGTGVTYEQYFGPGTRLTVT.

This clonotype was observed at least ten times. The V call is TRBV2, the J call TRBJ2-7; 10 nucleotides align to TRBD2. The CDR3 has 13 residues. The ends lost 6 bases at V and 2 bases at J; junction bases unmatched: 1. The germline V gene encodes CDR1 SNHLY and CDR2 FYNNEI. This CDR3 is CASRSGRAYEQYF. Here the CDR3 DNA reads TGTGCCAGCAGAAGCGGGAGGGCCTACGAGCAGTACTTC.

This clonotype has a count of ten or more. V usage is TRBV13 and J usage is TRBJ2-7; 7 bases map to TRBD2. V shed 5 bases, J shed 4 bases, and the junction held 5 bases outside the gene matches. The CDR3 is 13 residues long. Looked up from germline, CDR1 is PRHDT and CDR2 is FYEKMQ (reference sequence). CDR3 coding DNA: TGTGCCAGCAGCCCCCGGGGGGTGTACGAGCAGTACTTC. This sequence encodes CASSPRGVYEQYF.

This clonotype was recorded many times. The J gene is TRBJ1-3, the V gene TRBV7-6, with TRBD1 matching 8 bases. V gave up 1 base and J gave up 0 bases; unmatched junction bases: 8. Germline V CDR1 and CDR2: SGHVS, FNYEAQ. The CDR3 is 18 residues long. The CDR3 sequence: CASSLEGQAILSGNTIYF. In DNA, the CDR3 is TGTGCCAGCAGCTTAGAGGGACAGGCGATCCTCTCTGGAAACACCATATATTTT. Drawing the rest from reference TRBV7-6 and TRBJ1-3, the complete variable domain is GAGVSQSPRYKVTKRGQDVALRCDPISGHVSLYWYRQALGQGPEFLTYFNYEAQQDKSGLPNDRFSAERPEGSISTLTIQRTEQRDSAMYRCASSLEGQAILSGNTIYFGEGSWLTVV.

The chain is built from TRBV27 and TRBJ2-3; 12 bases are a match to TRBD2. The CDR3 length is 18 residues. V lost 0 bases and J lost 2; bases outside the gene matches: 6. Germline V lookup: CDR1 MNHEY, CDR2 SMNVEV (reference sequence). CDR3 nucleotide sequence: TGTGCCAGCAGTTTATCGCGGACTAGCGGGGATCTCACAGATACGCAGTATTTT. Protein: CASSLSRTSGDLTDTQYF.

Concerning this clonotype: This sequence may be a read error, since a much larger clone differs from it by one base. The rearrangement uses TRBV19 and TRBJ1-1; possibly TRBD1 for D (6 bases). The CDR3 totals 16 residues. Looked up from germline, CDR1 is LNHDA and CDR2 is SQIVND (reference sequence). Trimming shortened V by 6 bases and J by 3 bases, and 20 bases separated the two germline ends. The CDR3 DNA is TGTGCCAGTAGGACCGGATGGGCAGGGGACCACACTGAAGCTTTCTTT. This codes for CASRTGWAGDHTEAFF.

This clonotype was counted many times. This chain links TRBV7-9 with TRBJ2-3; tentatively, D is TRBD2 (6 bases). CDR1 SEHNR and CDR2 FQNEAQ come from the germline V gene (reference sequence). This CDR3 is built from 17 residues. Trimming pared 0 bases from V and 0 bases from J, leaving 13 bases between. Here the CDR3 DNA reads TGTGCCAGCAGCTTAGCGCTGGCGGGAAAAAGCACAGATACGCAGTATTTT. Its translation: CASSLALAGKSTDTQYF.

The chain joins TRBV6-1 to TRBJ2-1; D is unclear. This CDR3 is built from 14 residues. CDR1 and CDR2 from the germline V gene are MNHNS and SASEGT. V dropped 6 bases and J dropped 8 bases, with 17 bases sitting between them. CDR3 in amino acids: CASRLPARPYEQFF. DNA for the CDR3: TGTGCCAGCAGGCTACCGGCTCGGCCCTATGAGCAGTTCTTC.

The table lists this clonotype with a few counts. The chain couples TRBV2 to TRBJ1-6; D possibly corresponds to TRBD1 (5 bases). CDR1 is SNHLY, CDR2 FYNNEI, per germline. This CDR3 has 14 residues. Between the trimmed V and J ends, which lost 0 bases and 15 bases, there was a span of 15 bases. DNA of the CDR3: TGTGCCAGCAGTGAAGCGCTGGCAGGGCTTTACCTCCACTTT. Its translation: CASSEALAGLYLHF.

This clonotype appeared many times. CDR3 amino acids: CSAREHLNTEAFF. The CDR3 region has the DNA TGCAGTGCTAGGGAGCATCTGAACACTGAAGCTTTCTTT. The chain has TRBV20-1 and TRBJ1-1; D is unclear. Germline values: CDR1 DFQATT, CDR2 SNEGSKA (reference sequence). V was cut by 3 bases and J by 0 bases, with 8 bases left in between. This CDR3 has 13 amino acids.

This clonotype has only a few counts. The genes are TRBV6-2 or TRBV6-3 and TRBJ1-5, with D possibly TRBD1 on 5 matching bases. The CDR3 length is 16 residues. Trimming took off 0 bases at V and 1 base at J, with 10 bases between the two ends. The germline CDR1 and CDR2 sequences are MNHEY and SVGEGT. The CDR3 DNA follows: TGTGCCAGCAGTTACTCGCATCCAGGGAGCAATCAGCCCCAGCATTTT. This sequence encodes CASSYSHPGSNQPQHF.

The J gene is TRBJ2-1, the V gene TRBV27, with 7 bases lining up with TRBD1. This CDR3 comprises 12 residues. In germline, CDR1 is MNHEY, CDR2 SMNVEV (reference sequence). J lost 10 bases, V lost 8 bases, and 8 bases had no gene match. The CDR3 bases are TGTGCCAGCGGAAACAGGGGTGGCGAGCAGTTCTTC. This encodes CASGNRGGEQFF.

Concerning this clonotype: A much larger clonotype is one base distant, so this may be a read error. The chain has TRBV18 and TRBJ1-5; 8 bases line up with TRBD1. Germline V gene sequence: CDR1 KGHSH, CDR2 LQKENI. This CDR3 region has 15 residues. CDR3 nucleotide sequence: TGTGCCAGCTCCCCTGACAGGGGTGGGAATCAGGCCCAGCATTTT. Its translation is CASSPDRGGNQAQHF.

This clonotype showed up many times. The rearrangement links TRBV30 to TRBJ1-4; tentatively, D is TRBD1 (6 bases). V lost 3 bases and J lost 8, with 13 bases in between. Germline CDR1 is GTSNPN and CDR2 is SVGIG (reference sequence). The CDR3 sequence is 13 residues long. This CDR3 reads CAWSPGEGEKLFF. The CDR3 coding sequence is TGTGCCTGGAGCCCAGGGGAGGGAGAAAAACTGTTTTTT.

This clonotype showed up just a few times. J is TRBJ2-7 and V is TRBV5-8; 8 bases agree with TRBD2. The V segment lost 4 bases and the J segment 6 bases; nucleotides outside the gene matches: 9. The V gene's germline CDR1 is SGHTS and CDR2 YDEGEE. The CDR3 consists of 14 residues. Here the CDR3 DNA reads TGTGCCAGCAGCCCGGGACTAGGGGGGCGCGAGCAGTACTTC. Amino acid sequence: CASSPGLGGREQYF.

This clonotype appeared many times. V and J are TRBV15 and TRBJ1-1; D is perhaps TRBD1 (6 bases). The CDR3 is 15 residues long. CDR1 is LNHNV and CDR2 is YYDKDF in the germline V gene (reference sequence). With 0 bases removed from V and 6 bases from J, the gap between germline ends came to 14 bases. The CDR3 coding sequence is TGTGCCACCAGCAGAGATGGCGGGGGCGGGTCTGAAGCTTTCTTT. Protein product: CATSRDGGGGSEAFF. Variable domain in full (rest from reference TRBV15 and TRBJ1-1): DAMVIQNPRYQVTQFGKPVTLSCSQTLNHNVMYWYQQKSSQAPKLLFHYYDKDFNNEADTPDNFQSRRPNTSFCFLDIRSPGLGDTAMYLCATSRDGGGGSEAFFGQGTRLTVV.

This clonotype was seen only a few times. V is TRBV5-8 and J is TRBJ2-5; D assignment may be TRBD1 or TRBD2 (5 bases each). The V gene's germline CDR1 is SGHTS and CDR2 YDEGEE. The CDR3 length is 15 residues. Trimming pared 5 bases from V and 1 base from J, leaving 15 bases between. The CDR3 sequence is CASSSRGVGQETQYF. In DNA form, the CDR3 reads TGTGCCAGCAGTTCGAGGGGAGTGGGCCAAGAGACCCAGTACTTC.

At least ten counts were recorded for this clonotype. The rearrangement links TRBV7-9 to TRBJ2-1; 9 bases map to TRBD2. The trim removed 1 base at V and 7 bases at J, leaving 5 bases unmatched. The CDR3 runs 15 residues. In germline, CDR1 is SEHNR, CDR2 FQNEAQ (reference sequence). The CDR3: CASSLGLADLNEQFF. CDR3 nucleotides: TGTGCCAGCAGCTTAGGACTAGCGGACTTGAATGAGCAGTTCTTC.

This clonotype was observed many times. The chain couples TRBV27 to TRBJ1-2; D might be TRBD1 (5 bases). From germline, CDR1 is MNHEY and CDR2 SMNVEV (reference sequence). The V and J ends lost 1 base and 3 bases respectively, with 18 bases between them. CDR3 size: 17 residues. CDR3 sequence: CASSLFVGDGWDYGYTF. CDR3 nucleotide sequence: TGTGCCAGCAGTTTATTTGTCGGGGACGGATGGGACTATGGCTACACCTTC.